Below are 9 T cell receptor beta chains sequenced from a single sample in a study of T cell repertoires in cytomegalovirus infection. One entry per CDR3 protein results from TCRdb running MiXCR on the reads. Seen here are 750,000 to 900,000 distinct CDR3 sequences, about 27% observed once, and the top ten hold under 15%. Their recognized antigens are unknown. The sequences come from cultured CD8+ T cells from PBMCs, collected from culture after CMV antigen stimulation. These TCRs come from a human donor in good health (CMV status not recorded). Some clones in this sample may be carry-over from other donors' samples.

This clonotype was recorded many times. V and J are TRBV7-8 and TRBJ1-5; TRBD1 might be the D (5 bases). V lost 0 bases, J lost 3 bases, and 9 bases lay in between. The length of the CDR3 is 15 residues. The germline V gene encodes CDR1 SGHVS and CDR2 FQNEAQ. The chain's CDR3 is CASSLAAGHNQPQHF. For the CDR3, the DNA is TGTGCCAGCAGCTTAGCCGCAGGACACAATCAGCCCCAGCATTTT. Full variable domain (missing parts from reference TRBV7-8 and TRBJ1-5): GAGVSQSPRYKVAKRGQDVALRCDPISGHVSLFWYQQALGQGPEFLTYFQNEAQLDKSGLPSDRFFAERPEGSVSTLKIQRTQQEDSAVYLCASSLAAGHNQPQHFGDGTRLSIL.

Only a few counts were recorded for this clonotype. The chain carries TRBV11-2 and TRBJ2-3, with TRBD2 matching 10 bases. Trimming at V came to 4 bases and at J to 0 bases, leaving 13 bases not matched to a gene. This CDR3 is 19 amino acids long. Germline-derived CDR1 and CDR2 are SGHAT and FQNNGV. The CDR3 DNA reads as TGTGCCAGCAGCTCCTGGACTAGCGGTTCCTCTATGAGCACAGATACGCAGTATTTT. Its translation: CASSSWTSGSSMSTDTQYF.

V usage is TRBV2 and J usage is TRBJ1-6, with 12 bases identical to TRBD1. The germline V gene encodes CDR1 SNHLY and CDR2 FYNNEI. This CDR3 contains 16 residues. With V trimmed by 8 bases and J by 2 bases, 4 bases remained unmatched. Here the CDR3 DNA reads TGTGCCAGCCTCCGGGACAGGGGGCCCTATAATTCACCCCTCCACTTT. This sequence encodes CASLRDRGPYNSPLHF. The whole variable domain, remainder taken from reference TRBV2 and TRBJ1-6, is EPEVTQTPSHQVTQMGQEVILRCVPISNHLYFYWYRQILGQKVEFLVSFYNNEISEKSEIFDDQFSVERPDGSNFTLKIRSTKLEDSAMYFCASLRDRGPYNSPLHFGNGTRLTVT.

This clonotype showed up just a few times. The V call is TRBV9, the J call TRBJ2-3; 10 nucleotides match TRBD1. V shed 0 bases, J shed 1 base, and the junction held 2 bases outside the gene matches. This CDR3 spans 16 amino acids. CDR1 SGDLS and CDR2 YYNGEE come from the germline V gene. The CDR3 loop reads CASSVDGTGGTDTQYF. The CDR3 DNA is TGTGCCAGCAGCGTAGACGGGACAGGGGGCACAGATACGCAGTATTTT.

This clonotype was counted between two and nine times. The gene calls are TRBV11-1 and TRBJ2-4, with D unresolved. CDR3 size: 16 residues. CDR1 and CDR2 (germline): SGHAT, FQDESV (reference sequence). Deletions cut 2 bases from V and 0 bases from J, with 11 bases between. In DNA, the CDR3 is TGTGCCAGCAGCTTATACAACGTTGAAGCCAAAAACATTCAGTACTTC. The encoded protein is CASSLYNVEAKNIQYF.

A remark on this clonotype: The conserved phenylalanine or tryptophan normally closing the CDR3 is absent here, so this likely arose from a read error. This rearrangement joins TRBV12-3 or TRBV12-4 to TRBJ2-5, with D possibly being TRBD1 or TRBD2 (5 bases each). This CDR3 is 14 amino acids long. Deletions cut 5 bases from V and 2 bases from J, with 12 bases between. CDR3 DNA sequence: TGTGCCAGCAGTCCGTGGGACCTTCAAGAGACCCAGTACCTC. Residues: CASSPWDLQETQYL.

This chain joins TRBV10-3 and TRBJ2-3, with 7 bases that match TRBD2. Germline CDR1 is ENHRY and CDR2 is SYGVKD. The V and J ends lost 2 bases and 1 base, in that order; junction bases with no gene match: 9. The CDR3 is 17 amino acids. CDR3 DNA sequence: TGTGCCATCAGTGAGACCGCACTAGCGCCGGGCACAGATACGCAGTATTTT. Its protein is CAISETALAPGTDTQYF.

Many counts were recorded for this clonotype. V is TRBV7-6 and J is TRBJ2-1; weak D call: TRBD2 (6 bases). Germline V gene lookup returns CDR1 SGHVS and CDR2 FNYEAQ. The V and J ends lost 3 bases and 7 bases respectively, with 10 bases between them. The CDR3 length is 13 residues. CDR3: CASSFGGRNEQFF. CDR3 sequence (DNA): TGTGCCAGCAGCTTCGGGGGAAGGAATGAGCAGTTCTTC.

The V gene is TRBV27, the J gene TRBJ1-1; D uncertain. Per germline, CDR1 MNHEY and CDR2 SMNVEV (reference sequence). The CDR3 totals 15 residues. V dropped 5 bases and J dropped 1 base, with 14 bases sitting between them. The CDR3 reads CASSPLIPWNTEAFF. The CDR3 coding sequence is TGTGCCAGCAGTCCCCTAATCCCTTGGAACACTGAAGCTTTCTTT.